Below, 18 T cell receptor beta chains from the same sample are listed, as sequenced in a study of cytomegalovirus exposure and HLA in healthy donors. The PCR was carried out with 60 Vbeta primers and 13 Jbeta primers. Profiled with immunoSEQ multiplex PCR; TCRdb holds only in-frame clones, not every one. The sample includes around 63,000 clones, roughly 80% seen only once; the top ten take around 2.9%. The sequenced sample was PBMCs. The receptors derive from a woman in her 30s in good health and CMV-seronegative.

The chain is built from TRBV18 and TRBJ1-2; TRBD1 aligns across 8 bases. The CDR3 totals 18 residues. V dropped 4 bases and J dropped 1; count of bases not matched to a gene: 14. CDR1 and CDR2 from the germline V gene are KGHSH and LQKENI. CDR3 sequence (DNA): TGTGCCAGCTCACTCTCACCCCCGGACAGGGCAGTTAACTATGGCTACACCTTC. It encodes CASSLSPPDRAVNYGYTF.

This rearrangement joins TRBV7-2 to TRBJ1-1, with TRBD1 matching 9 bases. In germline, CDR1 is SGHTA, CDR2 FQGNSA. CDR3 length: 18 amino acids. The V segment lost 2 bases and the J segment 5 bases; nucleotides outside the gene matches: 15. Here the CDR3 reads CASSLLWGDRVRSTEAFF. DNA for the CDR3: TGTGCCAGCAGCTTACTTTGGGGGGACAGGGTAAGAAGTACTGAAGCTTTCTTT.

This chain connects TRBV28 to TRBJ2-7; 10 nucleotides match TRBD1. Germline V gene data show CDR1 as MDHEN and CDR2 as SYDVKM. There are 15 residues in the CDR3. V shed 5 bases and J 2 bases; nucleotides not matched to a gene: 6. The CDR3 region is CASSLTGGRTYEQYF. CDR3 DNA: TGTGCCAGCAGTCTGACAGGGGGCCGGACCTACGAGCAGTACTTC.

The V gene is TRBV7-9, the J gene TRBJ2-5, with 7 bases fitting TRBD1. Germline CDR1 is SEHNR and CDR2 is FQNEAQ (reference sequence). This CDR3 contains 12 residues. Unmatched junction bases numbered 8, after V lost 5 bases and J lost 11 bases. The CDR3 region has the DNA TGTGCCAGCAGCCCCAACCAGGGGGAGCAGTACTTC. It is translated as CASSPNQGEQYF.

The rearrangement joins TRBV19 to TRBJ2-1; 10 bases map to TRBD1. CDR1 is LNHDA and CDR2 is SQIVND in the germline V gene (reference sequence). The trim removed 2 bases at V and 7 bases at J, leaving 2 bases unmatched. This CDR3 has 14 amino acids. CDR3 sequence (DNA): TGTGCCAGTAGTATATCGGACAGGGGGAATGAGCAGTTCTTC. Protein: CASSISDRGNEQFF.

The rearrangement links TRBV11-3 to TRBJ2-5; D might be TRBD2 (7 bases). The CDR3 consists of 15 residues. Germline V gives CDR1 SGHNT, CDR2 YENEEA. The V end lost 3 bases, the J end lost 0 bases, and 11 bases lay between the germline ends. CDR3 amino acids: CASSFRGGHQETQYF. The CDR3 coding sequence is TGTGCCAGCAGCTTCAGGGGAGGGCACCAAGAGACCCAGTACTTC.

This chain links TRBV28 with TRBJ1-1; TRBD1 matches 8 bases. In germline, CDR1 is MDHEN, CDR2 SYDVKM. The V and J ends lost 5 bases and 0 bases, in that order; junction bases with no gene match: 11. This CDR3 comprises 17 residues. CDR3 amino acids: CASSPRTGRSVNTEAFF. For the CDR3, the DNA is TGTGCCAGCAGTCCCCGGACAGGGAGGAGTGTGAACACTGAAGCTTTCTTT.

V is TRBV5-1 and J is TRBJ1-2, with TRBD1 identical over 9 bases. The CDR3 consists of 15 residues. Germline lookup yields CDR1 SGHRS and CDR2 YFSETQ. V was pared by 0 bases and J by 8 bases, with 8 bases of the junction left unmatched. The CDR3 reads CASSLGTGVESGYTF. The DNA of the CDR3 is TGCGCCAGCAGCTTGGGGACAGGGGTAGAATCGGGCTACACCTTC.

This chain links TRBV25-1 with TRBJ1-1; TRBD1 matches 8 bases. V shed 8 bases and J 2 bases; nucleotides not matched to a gene: 7. Per germline, CDR1 MGHDK and CDR2 SYGVNS. The CDR3 spans 14 residues. In DNA form, the CDR3 reads TGTGCCAGCTTCTCGACAGGGGTAAACACTGAAGCTTTCTTT. It specifies CASFSTGVNTEAFF. Filled out from reference TRBV25-1 and TRBJ1-1, the complete variable domain reads EADIYQTPRYLVIGTGKKITLECSQTMGHDKMYWYQQDPGMELHLIHYSYGVNSTEKGDLSSESTVSRIRTEHFPLTLESARPSHTSQYLCASFSTGVNTEAFFGQGTRLTVV.

The rearrangement uses TRBV5-1 and TRBJ2-7, with D unresolved. Between the trimmed V and J ends, which lost 7 bases and 2 bases, there was a span of 13 bases. This CDR3 has 13 amino acids. Germline CDR1 reads SGHRS; CDR2 reads YFSETQ. The CDR3 protein is CASAAAVTYEQYF. The CDR3 coding sequence is TGCGCCAGCGCGGCGGCGGTTACCTACGAGCAGTACTTC.

A remark on this clone: This CDR3 is also generated by other DNA sequences in the sample. The chain employs TRBV19 and TRBJ1-5; 10 nucleotides align to TRBD1. There are 17 residues in the CDR3. Germline V gene sequence: CDR1 LNHDA, CDR2 SQIVND (reference sequence). Losses at the gene ends were 5 bases for V and 0 bases for J; bases not matched to a gene: 7. The CDR3 DNA reads TGTGCCAGTAGTCGGAAGGGACAGGGGAATAGCAATCAGCCCCAGCATTTT. Protein: CASSRKGQGNSNQPQHF.

V usage is TRBV7-2 and J usage is TRBJ2-1; 9 positions agree with TRBD2. CDR1 is SGHTA and CDR2 is FQGNSA in the germline V gene. The CDR3 has 16 amino acids. Losses at the gene ends were 5 bases for V and 7 bases for J; bases not matched to a gene: 12. The CDR3 sequence: CASSPQESSGVNEQFF. In DNA form, the CDR3 reads TGTGCCAGCAGCCCCCAGGAATCTAGCGGGGTAAATGAGCAGTTCTTC.

The genes are TRBV18 and TRBJ1-1; D is unresolved. From germline, CDR1 is KGHSH and CDR2 LQKENI. This CDR3 region has 15 residues. V shed 2 bases and J shed 1 base, with 11 bases lying between them. CDR3 nucleotide sequence: TGTGCCAGCTCACCAGGCGGGAGTTGGAACACTGAAGCTTTCTTT. It yields the protein CASSPGGSWNTEAFF. Looking up the rest from reference TRBV18 and TRBJ1-1 gives the full variable domain: NAGVMQNPRHLVRRRGQEARLRCSPMKGHSHVYWYRQLPEEGLKFMVYLQKENIIDESGMPKERFSAEFPKEGPSILRIQQVVRGDSAAYFCASSPGGSWNTEAFFGQGTRLTVV.

This chain connects TRBV9 to TRBJ2-3; 9 nucleotides match TRBD2. The CDR3 has 17 residues. Germline loops: CDR1 SGDLS, CDR2 YYNGEE. Trimming removed 0 bases from V and 1 base from J; junction bases left unmatched: 6. The CDR3 region has the DNA TGTGCCAGCAGCGTAGGTCCTAGCGGGGTCGGCACAGATACGCAGTATTTT. It yields the protein CASSVGPSGVGTDTQYF.

The chain recombines TRBV5-4 with TRBJ2-1; TRBD2 might be the D (7 bases). The V end lost 4 bases, the J end lost 10 bases, and 15 bases lay between the germline ends. Looked up from germline, CDR1 is SGHNT and CDR2 is YYREEE (reference sequence). There are 13 residues in the CDR3. In DNA, the CDR3 is TGTGCCAGCAGCCCAGCCGGGGGGACAGAGCAGTTCTTC. Amino acids: CASSPAGGTEQFF.

The CDR3 nucleotides are TGTGCCAGCAGTTCGATTTCCCAGGGCTTGTTCTACGAGCAGTACTTC. Its translation: CASSSISQGLFYEQYF. The J gene is TRBJ2-7, the V gene TRBV27; TRBD1 is a possible D gene (5 bases). V was clipped by 4 bases and J by 3 bases, with 19 bases between them. The germline V gene encodes CDR1 MNHEY and CDR2 SMNVEV (reference sequence). This CDR3 spans 16 amino acids.

The chain combines TRBV4-3 with TRBJ2-2; D might be TRBD2 (5 bases). The germline gives CDR1 LGHNA, CDR2 YSLEER. V dropped 1 base and J dropped 3 bases, with 9 bases sitting between them. This CDR3 spans 15 amino acids. CDR3 residues: CASSQVSGYTGELFF. The CDR3 nucleotides read TGCGCCAGCAGCCAAGTCTCGGGGTACACCGGGGAGCTGTTTTTT.

V gene TRBV30 combines with J gene TRBJ2-5, with 11 bases that match TRBD1. V was pared by 6 bases and J by 5 bases, with 5 bases of the junction left unmatched. The CDR3 is 13 amino acids. The V gene's germline CDR1 is GTSNPN and CDR2 SVGIG (reference sequence). The CDR3 nucleotides are TGTGCCTGCAGGGACAGGGGGAAGGAGACCCAGTACTTC. Translating gives CACRDRGKETQYF.